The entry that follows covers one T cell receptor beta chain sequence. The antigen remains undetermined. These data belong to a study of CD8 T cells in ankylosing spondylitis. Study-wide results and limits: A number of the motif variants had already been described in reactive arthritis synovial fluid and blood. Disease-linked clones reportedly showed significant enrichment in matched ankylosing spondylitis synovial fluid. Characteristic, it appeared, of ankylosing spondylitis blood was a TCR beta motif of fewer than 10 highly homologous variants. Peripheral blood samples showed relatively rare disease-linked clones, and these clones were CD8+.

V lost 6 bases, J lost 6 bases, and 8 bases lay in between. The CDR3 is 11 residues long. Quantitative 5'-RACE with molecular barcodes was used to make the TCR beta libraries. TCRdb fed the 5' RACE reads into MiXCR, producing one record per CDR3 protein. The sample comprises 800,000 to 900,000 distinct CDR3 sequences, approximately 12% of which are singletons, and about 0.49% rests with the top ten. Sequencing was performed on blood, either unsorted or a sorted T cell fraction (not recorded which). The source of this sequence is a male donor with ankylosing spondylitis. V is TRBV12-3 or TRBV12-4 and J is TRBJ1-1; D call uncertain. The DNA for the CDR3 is TGTGCCAGCAGAAGGACGGCTGAAGCTTTCTTT. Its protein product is CASRRTAEAFF.